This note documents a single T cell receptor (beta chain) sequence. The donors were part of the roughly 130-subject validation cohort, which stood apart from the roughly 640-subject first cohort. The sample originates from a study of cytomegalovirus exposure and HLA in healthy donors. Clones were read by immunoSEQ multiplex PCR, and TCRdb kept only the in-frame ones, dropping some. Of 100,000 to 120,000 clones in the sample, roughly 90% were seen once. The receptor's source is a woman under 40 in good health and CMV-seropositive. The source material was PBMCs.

CDR3 sequence reads: CASSYLAGDTGELFF. The CDR3 DNA sequence: TGCGCCAGCAGTTACCTAGCGGGGGACACCGGGGAGCTGTTTTTT. The V gene is TRBV5-1, the J gene TRBJ2-2; TRBD2 aligns across 10 bases. The V segment lost 5 bases and the J segment 3 bases; nucleotides outside the gene matches: 4. Per germline, CDR1 SGHRS and CDR2 YFSETQ. This CDR3 is built from 15 residues.